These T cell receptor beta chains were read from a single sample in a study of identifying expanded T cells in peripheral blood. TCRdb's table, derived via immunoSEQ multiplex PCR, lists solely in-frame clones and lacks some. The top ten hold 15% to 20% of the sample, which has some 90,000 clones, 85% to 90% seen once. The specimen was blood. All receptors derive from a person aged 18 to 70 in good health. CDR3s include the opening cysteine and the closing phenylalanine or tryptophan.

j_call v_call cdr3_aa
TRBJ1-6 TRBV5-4 CASSLALQGAATTNNSPLHF
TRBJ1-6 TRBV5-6 CASSLGPLNSPLHF
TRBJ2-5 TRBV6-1 CASRRGNGEETQYF
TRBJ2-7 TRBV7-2 CASSTRQGAEGEQYF
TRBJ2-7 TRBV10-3 CAIKETRDTYEQYF
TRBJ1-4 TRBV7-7 CASSPQLRGTPTNEKLFF
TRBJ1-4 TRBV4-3 CASSQDRIGGQTTNEKLFF
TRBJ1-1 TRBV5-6 CASSLAPNTEAFF
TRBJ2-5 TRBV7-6 CASSSGDRGRETQYF
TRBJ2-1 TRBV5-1 CASSFGSNEQFF
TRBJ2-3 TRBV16 CASSQRRRGATDTQYF
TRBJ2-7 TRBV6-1 CGTSGLYEQYF
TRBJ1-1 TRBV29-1 CSVGDRGGTEAFF
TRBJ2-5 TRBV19 CATEDRGRQETQYF
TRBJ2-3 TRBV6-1 CASTLGVSTDTQYF
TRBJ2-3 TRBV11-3 CASSQGLAGTDTQYF
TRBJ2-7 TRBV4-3 CASSQVGSGAYEQYF
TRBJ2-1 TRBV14 CASSQDQTGEQFF
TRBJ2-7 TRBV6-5 CASSYSSGTYEQYF
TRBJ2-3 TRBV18 CASSPRDRGLTDTQYF
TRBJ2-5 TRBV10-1 CASRPQSGERRYQSKETQYF
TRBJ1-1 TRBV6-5 CASSYSGTGLETEAFF
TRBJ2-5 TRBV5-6 CASSFRGETQYF
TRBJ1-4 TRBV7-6 CASSLGQGAGEKLFF
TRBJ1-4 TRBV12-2 CASRFSPRATNEKLFF
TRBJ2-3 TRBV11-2 CASSAFLAGGSTDTQYF
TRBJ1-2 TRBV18 CASSPQQGRYGYTF
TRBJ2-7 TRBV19 CASSWGQGASYEQYF
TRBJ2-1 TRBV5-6 CASSLLRFISNNEQFF
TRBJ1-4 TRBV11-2 CASSLDSPGGRDEKLFF
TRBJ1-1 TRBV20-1 CSARGLGAFF